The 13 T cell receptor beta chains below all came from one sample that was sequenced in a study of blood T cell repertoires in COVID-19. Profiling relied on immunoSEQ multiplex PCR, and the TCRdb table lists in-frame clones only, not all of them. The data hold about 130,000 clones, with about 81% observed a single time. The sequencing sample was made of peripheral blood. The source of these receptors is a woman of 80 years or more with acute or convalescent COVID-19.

The CDR3 is CASSSRGSESTYGYTF. Written as DNA, the CDR3 is TGTGCCAGCAGTAGCCGGGGATCCGAATCTACCTATGGCTACACCTTC. The chain carries TRBV2 and TRBJ1-2; no clear D gene. This CDR3 has 16 residues. The germline V gene encodes CDR1 SNHLY and CDR2 FYNNEI. V was pared by 5 bases and J by 4 bases, with 20 bases between.

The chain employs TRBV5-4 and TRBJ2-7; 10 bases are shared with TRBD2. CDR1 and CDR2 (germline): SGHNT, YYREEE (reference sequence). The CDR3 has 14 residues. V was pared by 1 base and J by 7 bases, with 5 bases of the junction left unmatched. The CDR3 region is CASSLPGLAREQYF. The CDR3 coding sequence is TGTGCCAGCAGCTTGCCGGGACTAGCGCGGGAGCAGTACTTC.

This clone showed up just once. The DNA of the CDR3 is TGCGCCAGCAGCTTACCCAGGGATTCAATGAACACTGAAGCTTTCTTT. Protein sequence: CASSLPRDSMNTEAFF. This chain connects TRBV5-1 to TRBJ1-1; D might be TRBD1 (5 bases). V lost 2 bases and J lost 0, with 14 bases in between. Per the germline V gene, CDR1 is SGHRS and CDR2 is YFSETQ. The CDR3 extends over 16 amino acids.

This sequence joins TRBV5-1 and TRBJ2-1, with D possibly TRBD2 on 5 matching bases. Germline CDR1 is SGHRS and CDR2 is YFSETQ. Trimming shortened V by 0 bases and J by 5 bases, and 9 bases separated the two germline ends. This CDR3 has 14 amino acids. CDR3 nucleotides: TGCGCCAGCAGCTTGGGCGGGTTTAACAATGAGCAGTTCTTC. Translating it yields CASSLGGFNNEQFF.

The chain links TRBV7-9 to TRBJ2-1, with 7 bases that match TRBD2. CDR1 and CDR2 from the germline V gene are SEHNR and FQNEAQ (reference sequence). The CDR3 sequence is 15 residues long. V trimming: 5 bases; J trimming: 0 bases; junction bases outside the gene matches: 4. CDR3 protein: CASSRQRGSYNEQFF. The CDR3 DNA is TGTGCCAGCAGCCGTCAGCGGGGCTCCTACAATGAGCAGTTCTTC.

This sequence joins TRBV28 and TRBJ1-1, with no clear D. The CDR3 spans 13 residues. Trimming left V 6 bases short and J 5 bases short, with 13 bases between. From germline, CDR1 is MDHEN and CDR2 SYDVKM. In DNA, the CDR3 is TGTGCCAGCAGCACGGGGTTCAAGACTGAAGCTTTCTTT. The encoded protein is CASSTGFKTEAFF.

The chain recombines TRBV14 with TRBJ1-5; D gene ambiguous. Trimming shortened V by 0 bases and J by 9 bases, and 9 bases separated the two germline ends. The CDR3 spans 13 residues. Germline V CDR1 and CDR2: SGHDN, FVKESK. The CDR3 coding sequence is TGTGCCAGCAGCCAAGACCGTCAACTGCCCCAGCATTTT. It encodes CASSQDRQLPQHF.

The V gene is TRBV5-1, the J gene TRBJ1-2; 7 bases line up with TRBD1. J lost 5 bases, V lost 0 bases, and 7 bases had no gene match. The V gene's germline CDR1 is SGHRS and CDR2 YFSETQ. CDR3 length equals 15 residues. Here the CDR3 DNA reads TGCGCCAGCAGCTTGGATAAGGGGACAGTTTATGGCTACACCTTC. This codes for CASSLDKGTVYGYTF.

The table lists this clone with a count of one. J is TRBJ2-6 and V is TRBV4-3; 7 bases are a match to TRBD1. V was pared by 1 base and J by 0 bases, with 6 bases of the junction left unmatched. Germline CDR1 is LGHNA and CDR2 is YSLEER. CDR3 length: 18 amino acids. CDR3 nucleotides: TGCGCCAGCAGCCAAGGACAGGGATGGGGCTCTGGGGCCAACGTCCTGACTTTC. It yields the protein CASSQGQGWGSGANVLTF.

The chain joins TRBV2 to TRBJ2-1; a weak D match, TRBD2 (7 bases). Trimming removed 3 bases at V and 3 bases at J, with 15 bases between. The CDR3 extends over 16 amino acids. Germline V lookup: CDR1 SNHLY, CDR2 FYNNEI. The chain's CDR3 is CASSEGGREIYNEQFF. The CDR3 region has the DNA TGTGCCAGCAGTGAGGGGGGGCGGGAGATCTACAATGAGCAGTTCTTC.

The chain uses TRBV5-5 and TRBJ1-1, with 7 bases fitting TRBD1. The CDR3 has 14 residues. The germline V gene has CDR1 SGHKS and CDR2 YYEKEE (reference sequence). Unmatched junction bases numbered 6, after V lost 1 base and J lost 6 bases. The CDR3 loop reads CASSLSTGVSEAFF. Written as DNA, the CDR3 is TGTGCCAGCAGCTTGAGTACAGGGGTTTCTGAAGCTTTCTTT.

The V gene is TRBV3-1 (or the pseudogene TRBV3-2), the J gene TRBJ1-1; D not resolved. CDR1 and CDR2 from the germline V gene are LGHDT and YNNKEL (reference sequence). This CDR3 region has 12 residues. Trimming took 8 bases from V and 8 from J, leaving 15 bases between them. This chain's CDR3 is CASGRGNWEAFF. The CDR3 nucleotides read TGTGCCAGCGGTCGGGGTAATTGGGAAGCTTTCTTT.

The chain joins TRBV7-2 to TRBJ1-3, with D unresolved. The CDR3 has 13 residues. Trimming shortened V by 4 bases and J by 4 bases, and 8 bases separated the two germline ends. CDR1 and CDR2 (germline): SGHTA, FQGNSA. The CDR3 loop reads CASSSTTGNTIYF. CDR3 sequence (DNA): TGTGCCAGCAGCTCCACCACAGGAAACACCATATATTTT.